The next 26 T cell receptor beta chains were all read from a single sample in a study of shared clonotypes between healthy human individuals. Terminally differentiated effector memory CD45RA+ cells were left out of the naive CD8 fraction, which was CD45RO-negative and positively selected for CCR7. The method was immunoSEQ multiplex PCR; TCRdb's version includes in-frame clones alone and lacks a portion of them. The repertoire holds some 2 million clones, roughly 94% seen once, with 0.9% to 1.4% in the top ten. The sequencing sample was made of naive CD8+ T cells sorted from blood. The receptor source for this set is a man between 18 and 29 years old in good health.

The gene calls are TRBV7-8 and TRBJ1-4, with D tentatively TRBD1 (6 bases). CDR1 and CDR2 from the germline V gene are SGHVS and FQNEAQ. The CDR3 is 15 residues long. Trimming stripped 1 base from V and 6 bases from J, with 12 bases between. CDR3 in amino acids: CASSLGGHRDEKLFF. DNA of the CDR3: TGTGCCAGCAGCTTAGGGGGGCATCGGGATGAAAAACTGTTTTTT. The whole variable domain, remainder taken from reference TRBV7-8 and TRBJ1-4, is GAGVSQSPRYKVAKRGQDVALRCDPISGHVSLFWYQQALGQGPEFLTYFQNEAQLDKSGLPSDRFFAERPEGSVSTLKIQRTQQEDSAVYLCASSLGGHRDEKLFFGSGTQLSVL.

The sample holds one count of this clone. The chain recombines TRBV30 with TRBJ2-3; 8 bases agree with TRBD1. The trim removed 8 bases at V and 1 base at J, leaving 8 bases unmatched. Per germline, CDR1 GTSNPN and CDR2 SVGIG (reference sequence). This CDR3 region has 14 residues. CDR3 coding DNA: TGTGCCCAAGGACAGGGAGTGGGCACAGATACGCAGTATTTT. This codes for CAQGQGVGTDTQYF. Filled out from reference TRBV30 and TRBJ2-3, the complete variable domain reads SQTIHQWPATLVQPVGSPLSLECTVEGTSNPNLYWYRQAAGRGLQLLFYSVGIGQISSEVPQNLSASRPQDRQFILSSKKLLLSDSGFYLCAQGQGVGTDTQYFGPGTRLTVL.

The rearrangement joins TRBV7-9 to TRBJ1-2, with D maybe TRBD1 (6 bases). The CDR3 totals 16 residues. CDR1 SEHNR and CDR2 FQNEAQ come from the germline V gene (reference sequence). V was pared by 5 bases and J by 1 base, with 17 bases between. The chain's CDR3 is CASSNMNRGVNYGYTF. The CDR3 bases are TGTGCCAGCAGCAACATGAATAGGGGGGTTAACTATGGCTACACCTTC.

The rearrangement joins TRBV5-1 to TRBJ2-6; D is perhaps TRBD2 (6 bases). Looked up from germline, CDR1 is SGHRS and CDR2 is YFSETQ. Trimming shortened V by 0 bases and J by 0 bases, and 10 bases separated the two germline ends. The CDR3 is 17 residues long. CDR3 bases: TGCGCCAGCAGCTTGGGACGGGAGATCTCTGGGGCCAACGTCCTGACTTTC. It encodes CASSLGREISGANVLTF. Variable domain in full (rest from reference TRBV5-1 and TRBJ2-6): KAGVTQTPRYLIKTRGQQVTLSCSPISGHRSVSWYQQTPGQGLQFLFEYFSETQRNKGNFPGRFSGRQFSNSRSEMNVSTLELGDSALYLCASSLGREISGANVLTFGAGSRLTVL.

This clone was observed once. The chain recombines TRBV9 with TRBJ1-5; a weak D match, TRBD1 (6 bases). The CDR3 spans 16 residues. Germline V gives CDR1 SGDLS, CDR2 YYNGEE. Between the trimmed V and J ends, which lost 3 bases and 3 bases, there was a span of 16 bases. The CDR3 region is CASSEGGDPFNQPQHF. In nucleotides, the CDR3 is TGTGCCAGCAGCGAGGGGGGTGACCCATTCAATCAGCCCCAGCATTTT.

This chain joins TRBV10-3 and TRBJ1-4; D ambiguous. The V end was cut by 3 bases, the J end by 7 bases, with 15 bases between. In germline, CDR1 is ENHRY, CDR2 SYGVKD. The CDR3 is 15 residues long. DNA for the CDR3: TGTGCCATCAGTGACTCACTCATCGAGGGTGAAAAACTGTTTTTT. It encodes CAISDSLIEGEKLFF.

The chain employs TRBV15 and TRBJ2-1, with 12 bases identical to TRBD2. Germline V lookup: CDR1 LNHNV, CDR2 YYDKDF (reference sequence). The ends lost 4 bases at V and 6 bases at J; junction bases unmatched: 4. The CDR3 has 15 residues. The CDR3 coding sequence is TGTGCCACCAGCATTATGACTAGCGGGAGCAATGAGCAGTTCTTC. Protein sequence: CATSIMTSGSNEQFF.

J is TRBJ2-7 and V is TRBV19; D not resolved. Germline loops: CDR1 LNHDA, CDR2 SQIVND (reference sequence). With 5 bases removed from V and 0 bases from J, the gap between germline ends came to 8 bases. This CDR3 has 13 amino acids. The CDR3: CASSLQTSYEQYF. CDR3 nucleotide sequence: TGTGCCAGTAGTCTCCAGACCTCCTACGAGCAGTACTTC.

V is TRBV2 and J is TRBJ1-5, with 7 bases identical to TRBD1. The length of the CDR3 is 15 residues. The germline V gene has CDR1 SNHLY and CDR2 FYNNEI. The V and J ends lost 1 base and 3 bases, in that order; junction bases with no gene match: 3. Here the CDR3 reads CASSEGRGYNQPQHF. In DNA form, the CDR3 reads TGTGCCAGCAGTGAAGGCAGGGGGTACAATCAGCCCCAGCATTTT.

The chain recombines TRBV27 with TRBJ1-2, with TRBD1 matching 9 bases. The CDR3 is 15 residues long. Germline CDR1 reads MNHEY; CDR2 reads SMNVEV (reference sequence). V lost 3 bases to trimming and J lost 4 bases; unmatched junction nucleotides: 6. The CDR3 bases are TGTGCCAGCAGTTTGCAAGGACAGGGGTTCTATGGCTACACCTTC. Translated, it gives CASSLQGQGFYGYTF.

V gene TRBV13 combines with J gene TRBJ2-1, with 8 nucleotides matching TRBD2. CDR3 length: 16 residues. Germline loops: CDR1 PRHDT, CDR2 FYEKMQ (reference sequence). The junction had 5 bases not matched to a gene; V was cut back by 0 bases and J by 4 bases. CDR3 in DNA: TGTGCCAGCAGCTTAGGATTTAGCGGGGAATACAATGAGCAGTTCTTC. Translating it yields CASSLGFSGEYNEQFF.

The V call is TRBV7-2, the J call TRBJ2-7; D not resolved. Germline CDR1 SGHTA, CDR2 FQGNSA. The CDR3 length is 12 residues. V was cut by 2 bases and J by 4 bases, with 6 bases left in between. In DNA, the CDR3 is TGTGCCAGCAGCTTAACGAGGTACGAGCAGTACTTC. The encoded protein is CASSLTRYEQYF.

This clone has only one observation. This chain joins TRBV7-8 and TRBJ1-2, with D perhaps matching TRBD1 (5 bases). The CDR3 length is 16 residues. V was clipped by 6 bases and J by 5 bases, with 22 bases between them. Germline loops: CDR1 SGHVS, CDR2 FQNEAQ. CDR3 nucleotide sequence: TGTGCCAGCAGTCCAAACCTGGAGGGGACTTTATATGGCTACACCTTC. Its protein is CASSPNLEGTLYGYTF.

This chain uses TRBV4-3 with TRBJ2-3; TRBD2 is a possible D gene (7 bases). CDR3 length: 17 amino acids. The ends were cut back, 0 bases at V and 5 bases at J, with 18 bases in the middle. Germline V gene lookup returns CDR1 LGHNA and CDR2 YSLEER. The CDR3 DNA sequence: TGCGCCAGCAGCCAAGATCCTATAGGGGGGGAAGGAGATACGCAGTATTTT. It codes for CASSQDPIGGEGDTQYF.

The gene calls are TRBV4-1 and TRBJ2-1; 11 bases align to TRBD2. This CDR3 is 14 amino acids long. Trimming cost V 4 bases and J 7 bases; bases outside gene matches: 3. The germline V gene encodes CDR1 MGHRA and CDR2 YSYEKL. The CDR3 region has the DNA TGCGCCAGCAGCCTAAGACTAGCGGGGAATGAGCAGTTCTTC. Protein sequence: CASSLRLAGNEQFF.

The CDR3 nucleotides read TGTGCCGCTAGCTCCGGGGCCAACGTCCTGACTTTC. Translating it yields CAASSGANVLTF. This chain uses TRBV30 with TRBJ2-6; possible D gene TRBD2, 5 bases. V lost 8 bases to trimming and J lost 4 bases, with 9 bases between them. Germline V lookup: CDR1 GTSNPN, CDR2 SVGIG (reference sequence). This CDR3 has 12 residues.

V gene TRBV2 combines with J gene TRBJ2-7; 7 nucleotides align to TRBD2. Trimming took 8 bases from V and 6 from J; bases not matched to a gene: 10. CDR3 size: 13 residues. The germline V gene encodes CDR1 SNHLY and CDR2 FYNNEI. CDR3 loop: CASRASGFGEQYF. The CDR3 DNA reads as TGTGCCAGCCGCGCTAGCGGATTTGGCGAGCAGTACTTC. Drawing the rest from reference TRBV2 and TRBJ2-7, the complete variable domain is EPEVTQTPSHQVTQMGQEVILRCVPISNHLYFYWYRQILGQKVEFLVSFYNNEISEKSEIFDDQFSVERPDGSNFTLKIRSTKLEDSAMYFCASRASGFGEQYFGPGTRLTVT.

A remark on this clone: Distinct nucleotide sequences in the sample also encode this CDR3. The J gene is TRBJ2-7, the V gene TRBV5-4; D unclear. The CDR3 has 12 residues. The germline V and J ends were trimmed by 1 base and 4 bases, with 6 bases remaining between them. CDR1 is SGHNT, CDR2 YYREEE, per germline (reference sequence). The CDR3 loop is CASSLQSYEQYF. The DNA for the CDR3 is TGTGCCAGCAGCTTGCAGTCTTACGAGCAGTACTTC.

The chain combines TRBV28 with TRBJ2-1; possibly TRBD2 for D (6 bases). The length of the CDR3 is 15 residues. Germline assignment: CDR1 MDHEN and CDR2 SYDVKM. Trimming took 4 bases from V and 5 from J, leaving 15 bases between them. The CDR3 nucleotides read TGTGCCAGCAGTTCCGCCGAGCGGGTACACAATGAGCAGTTCTTC. Translated: CASSSAERVHNEQFF. The complete variable domain, with remaining parts taken from reference TRBV28 and TRBJ2-1, reads DVKVTQSSRYLVKRTGEKVFLECVQDMDHENMFWYRQDPGLGLRLIYFSYDVKMKEKGDIPEGYSVSREKKERFSLILESASTNQTSMYLCASSSAERVHNEQFFGPGTRLTVL.

The chain combines TRBV9 with TRBJ1-5; 7 nucleotides match TRBD1. This CDR3 has 14 residues. Germline CDR1 is SGDLS and CDR2 is YYNGEE. V was pared by 6 bases and J by 3 bases, with 6 bases of the junction left unmatched. The CDR3 sequence: CASIGTVLNQPQHF. CDR3 nucleotide sequence: TGTGCCAGCATCGGGACAGTCCTCAATCAGCCCCAGCATTTT. Filled out from reference TRBV9 and TRBJ1-5, the complete variable domain reads DSGVTQTPKHLITATGQRVTLRCSPRSGDLSVYWYQQSLDQGLQFLIQYYNGEERAKGNILERFSAQQFPDLHSELNLSSLELGDSALYFCASIGTVLNQPQHFGDGTRLSIL.

Of note for this clone: At one of its ends the junction is not consistent with the germline gene, which may arise from a read error. The rearrangement joins TRBV27 to TRBJ1-2; D unresolved. The germline CDR1 and CDR2 sequences are MNHEY and SMNVEV (reference sequence). The CDR3 covers 14 residues. The chain's CDR3 is CASSLSMANYGYTF. In nucleotides, the CDR3 is TGTGCCAGCAGTCTATCCATGGCTAACTATGGCTACACCTTC.

The genes are TRBV27 and TRBJ2-3; D is possibly TRBD2 (6 bases). This CDR3 comprises 16 residues. The V gene lost 8 bases and the J gene lost 0 bases, with 18 bases spanning the gap. Germline assignment: CDR1 MNHEY and CDR2 SMNVEV (reference sequence). CDR3 region: CASRSDYPISTDTQYF. CDR3 in DNA: TGTGCCAGCCGTTCGGACTACCCTATTAGCACAGATACGCAGTATTTT.

This rearrangement joins TRBV4-1 to TRBJ2-1, with D unclear. Trimming stripped 3 bases from V and 7 bases from J, with 10 bases between. CDR3 length equals 13 residues. The germline V gene encodes CDR1 MGHRA and CDR2 YSYEKL. The CDR3 reads CASSHIRGNEQFF. DNA of the CDR3: TGCGCCAGCAGCCACATCAGAGGTAATGAGCAGTTCTTC.

As concerns this clone: Since a far larger clone is one base different, this is likely a read error. Other nucleotide sequences from this sample produce the same CDR3. The chain has TRBV9 and TRBJ2-5; either TRBD1 or TRBD2 may supply D (5 bases each). Germline CDR1 is SGDLS and CDR2 is YYNGEE. Trimming pared 0 bases from V and 2 bases from J, leaving 8 bases between. The CDR3 spans 14 residues. CDR3 residues: CASSVGGAQETQYF. CDR3 nucleotide sequence: TGTGCCAGCAGCGTAGGAGGGGCACAAGAGACCCAGTACTTC.

The chain has TRBV27 and TRBJ2-5, with 9 bases aligning to TRBD2. CDR3 length: 16 residues. Germline loops: CDR1 MNHEY, CDR2 SMNVEV (reference sequence). V lost 5 bases to trimming and J lost 5 bases; unmatched junction nucleotides: 12. CDR3 amino acids: CASSTIPGLALETQYF. The CDR3 DNA is TGTGCCAGCAGTACAATACCGGGACTAGCACTGGAGACCCAGTACTTC.

The V gene is TRBV4-2, the J gene TRBJ2-7, with D tentatively TRBD1 (6 bases). In germline, CDR1 is LGHNA, CDR2 YNFKEQ. This CDR3 is built from 14 residues. The V end was cut by 0 bases, the J end by 6 bases, with 12 bases between. CDR3 loop: CASSQEGTSGEQYF. In DNA form, the CDR3 reads TGTGCCAGCAGCCAAGAGGGGACATCAGGCGAGCAGTACTTC.